One sample yielded the 27 T cell receptor beta chains listed below, sequenced in a study of OX40 agonist ivuxolimab in advanced cancers. Only in-frame clones appear in the TCRdb table, and some are missing; sequencing was by immunoSEQ multiplex PCR. Among about 30,000 clones listed, about 79% were seen once. Sequenced here: CD4+ or CD8+ T cells sorted from blood, sampled in a trial of the OX40 agonist ivuxolimab. All receptors derive from an adult with an advanced solid tumor such as melanoma, head and neck, liver or kidney cancer.

This rearrangement joins TRBV5-1 to TRBJ1-4, with TRBD1 matching over 8 bases. The V gene's germline CDR1 is SGHRS and CDR2 YFSETQ. CDR3 size: 13 residues. Germline trimming cut 4 bases from V and 6 bases from J; bases unmatched to any gene: 2. The CDR3 sequence: CASSTDRDEKLFF. DNA for the CDR3: TGCGCCAGCAGCACGGACAGGGATGAAAAACTGTTTTTT.

The sample holds one count of this clone. The rearrangement uses TRBV14 and TRBJ2-1; D gene uncertain. The germline gives CDR1 SGHDN, CDR2 FVKESK. The CDR3 runs 15 residues. The germline V and J ends were trimmed by 1 base and 3 bases, with 10 bases remaining between them. The CDR3 DNA reads as TGTGCCAGCAGCCAAGGACCTCGGAACTACAATGAGCAGTTCTTC. Translated, it gives CASSQGPRNYNEQFF.

V is TRBV29-1 and J is TRBJ2-5, with 8 bases that match TRBD2. The germline gives CDR1 SQVTM, CDR2 ANQGSEA. The CDR3 totals 13 residues. The J segment lost 5 bases and the V segment lost 5 bases, leaving 7 bases of the junction unmatched. The CDR3: CSVLPAGAETQYF. The CDR3, as DNA: TGCAGCGTTTTACCAGCGGGAGCGGAGACCCAGTACTTC.

The chain is built from TRBV5-6 and TRBJ2-3; 8 bases align to TRBD2. J gave up 2 bases and V 2 bases, and 4 bases lay outside the gene matches. Germline V gene lookup returns CDR1 SGHDT and CDR2 YYEEEE. CDR3 length: 15 amino acids. CDR3 sequence reads: CASSLWTSSTDTQYF. The CDR3 DNA reads TGTGCCAGCAGCTTATGGACTAGCTCCACAGATACGCAGTATTTT.

Only a few counts were recorded for this clone. This chain connects TRBV30 to TRBJ2-5; no clear D. Between the trimmed V and J ends, which lost 0 bases and 2 bases, there was a span of 10 bases. The CDR3 consists of 14 residues. Germline V gene data show CDR1 as GTSNPN and CDR2 as SVGIG (reference sequence). CDR3 residues: CAWSVNFIQETQYF. For the CDR3, the DNA is TGTGCCTGGAGTGTGAACTTCATACAAGAGACCCAGTACTTC.

The chain combines TRBV4-1 with TRBJ2-2, with unresolved D. Trimming left V 0 bases short and J 2 bases short, with 10 bases between. The V gene's germline CDR1 is MGHRA and CDR2 YSYEKL. The CDR3 extends over 16 amino acids. The DNA for the CDR3 is TGCGCCAGCAGCCAAGATAGCTGGGGTAACACCGGGGAGCTGTTTTTT. It specifies CASSQDSWGNTGELFF.

CDR3 nucleotides: TGTGCCAGCAGCTTATCAGCTTACAATGAGCAGTTCTTC. This codes for CASSLSAYNEQFF. The chain combines TRBV7-6 with TRBJ2-1, with D unresolved. This CDR3 is 13 amino acids long. Trimming shortened V by 2 bases and J by 4 bases, and 6 bases separated the two germline ends. The V gene's germline CDR1 is SGHVS and CDR2 FNYEAQ.

This clone has more than one count but fewer than ten. This chain links TRBV7-6 with TRBJ2-7, with 8 bases matching TRBD1. Germline values: CDR1 SGHVS, CDR2 FNYEAQ. Trimming removed 4 bases from V and 1 base from J; junction bases left unmatched: 12. This CDR3 has 17 residues. The CDR3 loop is CASSSQTVGQGSYEQYF. The CDR3 nucleotides read TGTGCCAGCAGCTCTCAGACTGTCGGACAGGGTTCCTACGAGCAGTACTTC.

V usage is TRBV19 and J usage is TRBJ1-2; perhaps TRBD1 as D (6 bases). Germline V CDR1 and CDR2: LNHDA, SQIVND (reference sequence). The CDR3 covers 15 residues. V was clipped by 1 base and J by 4 bases, with 13 bases between them. This CDR3 reads CASSIVGQPIYGYTF. In DNA form, the CDR3 reads TGTGCCAGTAGTATAGTAGGACAGCCGATCTATGGCTACACCTTC.

The rearrangement uses TRBV20-1 and TRBJ2-7; D ambiguous. The CDR3 has 11 amino acids. V was clipped by 5 bases and J by 2 bases, with 7 bases between them. Germline V gene data show CDR1 as DFQATT and CDR2 as SNEGSKA (reference sequence). CDR3 DNA: TGCAGTGCTCCCCTGGCCTACGAGCAGTACTTC. Its translation is CSAPLAYEQYF.

The V call is TRBV28, the J call TRBJ1-6; tentatively, D is TRBD1 (5 bases). This CDR3 has 16 residues. CDR1 MDHEN and CDR2 SYDVKM come from the germline V gene. V lost 7 bases to trimming and J lost 5 bases, with 18 bases between them. The CDR3 loop is CASNIPGASNNSPLHF. CDR3 DNA: TGTGCCAGCAATATACCCGGGGCCTCTAATAATTCACCCCTCCACTTT. Full variable domain (remainder filled in from reference TRBV28 and TRBJ1-6): DVKVTQSSRYLVKRTGEKVFLECVQDMDHENMFWYRQDPGLGLRLIYFSYDVKMKEKGDIPEGYSVSREKKERFSLILESASTNQTSMYLCASNIPGASNNSPLHFGNGTRLTVT.

The gene calls are TRBV5-1 and TRBJ1-1; D is undetermined. The germline V and J ends were trimmed by 2 bases and 5 bases, with 10 bases remaining between them. The length of the CDR3 is 13 residues. The V gene's germline CDR1 is SGHRS and CDR2 YFSETQ. The CDR3 sequence: CASSFAVGTEAFF. CDR3 in DNA: TGCGCCAGCAGCTTTGCGGTAGGGACTGAAGCTTTCTTT.

The rearrangement links TRBV15 to TRBJ2-2, with 11 bases fitting TRBD2. This CDR3 region has 19 residues. J gave up 5 bases and V 0 bases, and 11 bases lay outside the gene matches. Germline V gene sequence: CDR1 LNHNV, CDR2 YYDKDF (reference sequence). The DNA of the CDR3 is TGTGCCACCAGCAGAGACCACCCGAGACTAGCGGGGCGTACCGGGGAGCTGTTTTTT. Its translation is CATSRDHPRLAGRTGELFF.

J is TRBJ2-5 and V is TRBV21-1; the D call TRBD1 from the table was never checked on the DNA. The closer fit of TRBJ2-7 to the DNA end suggests the J call may be wrong. TRBV21-1 is assigned pseudogene status. This CDR3 has 14 residues. This CDR3 reads CASSTRDTTYEQYF. CDR3 nucleotides: TGTGCCAGCAGCACCCGGGACACAACCTACGAGCAGTACTTC.

This clone came up a few times. The rearrangement uses TRBV5-6 and TRBJ2-5, with a weak D call TRBD2 (7 bases). Germline-derived CDR1 and CDR2 are SGHDT and YYEEEE. Trimming took off 6 bases at V and 1 base at J, with 16 bases between the two ends. The CDR3 is 15 residues long. The CDR3 protein is CASKEGGIVQETQYF. DNA for the CDR3: TGTGCCAGCAAGGAGGGGGGGATAGTCCAAGAGACCCAGTACTTC.

V and J are TRBV4-1 and TRBJ1-2; no reliable D call. Germline V CDR1 and CDR2: MGHRA, YSYEKL. The CDR3 is 12 residues long. V shed 0 bases and J shed 4 bases, with 3 bases lying between them. Here the CDR3 reads CASSQESYGYTF. In nucleotides, the CDR3 is TGCGCCAGCAGCCAAGAGAGCTATGGCTACACCTTC.

The gene calls are TRBV19 and TRBJ1-1; D is ambiguous. CDR1 LNHDA and CDR2 SQIVND come from the germline V gene (reference sequence). The CDR3 contains 14 residues. Trimming stripped 7 bases from V and 1 base from J, with 13 bases between. In DNA form, the CDR3 reads TGTGCCAGTACCCTAGGTACTCCGAACACTGAAGCTTTCTTT. Translating it yields CASTLGTPNTEAFF.

This clone was seen a few times. This chain links TRBV5-4 with TRBJ2-5, with D uncertain. CDR1 and CDR2 from the germline V gene are SGHNT and YYREEE (reference sequence). The CDR3 consists of 13 residues. The V end lost 4 bases, the J end lost 2 bases, and 9 bases lay between the germline ends. CDR3 residues: CASSPAAQETQYF. CDR3 bases: TGTGCCAGCAGCCCCGCGGCTCAAGAGACCCAGTACTTC.

This chain's CDR3 is CASSEPQGWTNNEQFF. CDR3 nucleotide sequence: TGCGCCAGCAGTGAACCCCAGGGATGGACAAACAATGAGCAGTTCTTC. This chain uses TRBV10-2 with TRBJ2-1, with D perhaps matching TRBD1 (5 bases). The CDR3 covers 16 residues. Trimming removed 3 bases at V and 5 bases at J, with 17 bases between. CDR1 and CDR2 (germline): WSHSY, SAAADI.

The chain uses TRBV7-6 and TRBJ2-7; 7 bases are a match to TRBD2. The trim removed 6 bases at V and 0 bases at J, leaving 8 bases unmatched. In germline, CDR1 is SGHVS, CDR2 FNYEAQ. The CDR3 spans 15 residues. CDR3 in amino acids: CASSFWGGSSYEQYF. CDR3 DNA: TGTGCCAGCAGTTTTTGGGGGGGGAGCTCCTACGAGCAGTACTTC. Based on the CDR3 plus reference TRBV7-6 and TRBJ2-7, the full variable domain is GAGVSQSPRYKVTKRGQDVALRCDPISGHVSLYWYRQALGQGPEFLTYFNYEAQQDKSGLPNDRFSAERPEGSISTLTIQRTEQRDSAMYRCASSFWGGSSYEQYFGPGTRLTVT.

The chain links TRBV4-1 to TRBJ2-7, with 8 bases matching TRBD1. V shed 2 bases and J 2 bases; nucleotides not matched to a gene: 5. Germline CDR1 reads MGHRA; CDR2 reads YSYEKL. The CDR3 runs 15 residues. Written as DNA, the CDR3 is TGCGCCAGCAGCCAATCCGGGACAGGCGCCTACGAGCAGTACTTC. Translation: CASSQSGTGAYEQYF.

This chain uses TRBV5-1 with TRBJ1-1; D uncertain. Germline V gives CDR1 SGHRS, CDR2 YFSETQ. Trimming took 6 bases from V and 0 from J, leaving 9 bases between them. This CDR3 has 13 residues. Here the CDR3 reads CASIDRLNTEAFF. As DNA, the CDR3 is TGCGCCAGCATCGACCGCTTGAACACTGAAGCTTTCTTT.

This clone showed up just once. The V gene is TRBV18, the J gene TRBJ1-1; perhaps TRBD1 as D (6 bases). V lost 5 bases and J 1 base, leaving 8 bases between the germline ends. The germline gives CDR1 KGHSH, CDR2 LQKENI. This CDR3 is built from 13 residues. CDR3 nucleotide sequence: TGTGCCAGCTCAGAGGACAGGAACACTGAAGCTTTCTTT. Translating gives CASSEDRNTEAFF.

J is TRBJ1-1 and V is TRBV19; TRBD1 is a possible D gene (5 bases). The V gene lost 1 base and the J gene lost 4 bases, with 10 bases spanning the gap. The germline V gene encodes CDR1 LNHDA and CDR2 SQIVND (reference sequence). The CDR3 covers 14 residues. This CDR3 reads CASSIGHQGTEAFF. The CDR3 DNA is TGTGCCAGTAGTATAGGGCACCAGGGCACTGAAGCTTTCTTT.

The chain carries TRBV6-5 and TRBJ1-5; tentatively, D is TRBD1 (5 bases). With 8 bases removed from V and 2 bases from J, the gap between germline ends came to 13 bases. Germline CDR1 is MNHEY and CDR2 is SVGAGI. The CDR3 covers 14 residues. In DNA, the CDR3 is TGTGCCAGCGGTTCTGGGGCGGGCAATCAGCCCCAGCATTTT. This translates into CASGSGAGNQPQHF.

The DNA of the CDR3 is TGTGCCAGCAGTTCTACAGGGGGGGGCAATCAGCCCCAGCATTTT. Protein: CASSSTGGGNQPQHF. The chain combines TRBV6-6 with TRBJ1-5, with 8 bases matching TRBD1. This CDR3 is built from 15 residues. Germline V CDR1 and CDR2: MNHNY, SVGAGI (reference sequence). V lost 4 bases and J lost 2; bases outside the gene matches: 4.

The chain combines TRBV19 with TRBJ1-2; D gene unclear. Germline loops: CDR1 LNHDA, CDR2 SQIVND (reference sequence). The length of the CDR3 is 13 residues. The CDR3 sequence: CAVSRSLNYGYTF. CDR3 DNA: TGTGCTGTATCCCGTAGCCTTAACTATGGCTACACCTTC.